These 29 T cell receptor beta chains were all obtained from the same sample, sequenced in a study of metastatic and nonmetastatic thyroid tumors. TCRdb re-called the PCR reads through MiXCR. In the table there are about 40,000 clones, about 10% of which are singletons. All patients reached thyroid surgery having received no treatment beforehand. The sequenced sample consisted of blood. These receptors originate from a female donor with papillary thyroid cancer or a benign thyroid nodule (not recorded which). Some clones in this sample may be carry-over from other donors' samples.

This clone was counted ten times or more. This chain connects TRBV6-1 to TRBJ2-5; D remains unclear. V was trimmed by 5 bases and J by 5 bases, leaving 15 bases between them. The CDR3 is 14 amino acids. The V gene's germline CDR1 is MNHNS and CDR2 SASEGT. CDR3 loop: CASSTSRLKETQYF. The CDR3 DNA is TGTGCCAGCAGTACCTCAAGGCTCAAGGAGACCCAGTACTTC.

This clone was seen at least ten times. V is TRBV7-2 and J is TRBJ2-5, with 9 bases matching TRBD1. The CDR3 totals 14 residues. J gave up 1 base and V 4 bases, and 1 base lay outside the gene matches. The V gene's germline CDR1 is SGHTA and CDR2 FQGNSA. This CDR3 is CASSSDRGQETQYF. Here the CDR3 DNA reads TGTGCCAGCAGCTCGGACAGGGGCCAAGAGACCCAGTACTTC.

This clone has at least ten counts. Written as DNA, the CDR3 is TGTGCCAGCAGCCACCTCCTCCGGGACATCTATGGCTACACCTTC. Translated, it gives CASSHLLRDIYGYTF. The rearrangement uses TRBV16 and TRBJ1-2; a weak D match, TRBD1 (6 bases). V shed 3 bases and J shed 4 bases, with 15 bases lying between them. CDR1 KGHSY and CDR2 FQNENV come from the germline V gene. The CDR3 has 15 residues.

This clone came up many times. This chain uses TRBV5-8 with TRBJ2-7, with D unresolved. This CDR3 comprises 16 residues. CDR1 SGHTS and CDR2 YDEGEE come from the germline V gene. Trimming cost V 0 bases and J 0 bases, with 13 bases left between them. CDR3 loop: CASSLALVDRSYEQYF. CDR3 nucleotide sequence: TGTGCCAGCAGCTTGGCCCTAGTTGACCGCTCCTACGAGCAGTACTTC.

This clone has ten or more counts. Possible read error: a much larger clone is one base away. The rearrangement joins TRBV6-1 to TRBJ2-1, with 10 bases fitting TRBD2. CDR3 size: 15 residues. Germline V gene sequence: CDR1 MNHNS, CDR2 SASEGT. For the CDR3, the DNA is TGTGCCGGCAGTGCTCTAGCGGGAGTGATCAATGAGCAGTTCTTC. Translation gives CAGSALAGVINEQFF.

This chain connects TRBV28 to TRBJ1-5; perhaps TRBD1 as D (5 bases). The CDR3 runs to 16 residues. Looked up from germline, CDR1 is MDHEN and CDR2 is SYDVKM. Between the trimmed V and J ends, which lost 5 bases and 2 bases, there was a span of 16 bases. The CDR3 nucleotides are TGTGCCAGCAGTCCCCCGAGGGGAGGCGGCAATCAGCCCCAGCATTTT. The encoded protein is CASSPPRGGGNQPQHF.

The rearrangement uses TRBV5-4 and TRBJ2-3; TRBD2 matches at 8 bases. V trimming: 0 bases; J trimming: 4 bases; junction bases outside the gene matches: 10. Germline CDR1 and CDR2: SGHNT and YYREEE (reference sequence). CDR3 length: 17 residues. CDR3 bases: TGTGCCAGCAGCTTGGCCCTAGCGGGTTTGTTATCAGATACGCAGTATTTT. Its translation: CASSLALAGLLSDTQYF.

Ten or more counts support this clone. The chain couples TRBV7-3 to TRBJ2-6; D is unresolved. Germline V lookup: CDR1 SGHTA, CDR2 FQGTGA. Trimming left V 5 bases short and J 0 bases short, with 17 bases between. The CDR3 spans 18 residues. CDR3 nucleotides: TGTGCCAGCAGCCCCATGGGCCCACTAAGCTCTGGGGCCAACGTCCTGACTTTC. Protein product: CASSPMGPLSSGANVLTF.

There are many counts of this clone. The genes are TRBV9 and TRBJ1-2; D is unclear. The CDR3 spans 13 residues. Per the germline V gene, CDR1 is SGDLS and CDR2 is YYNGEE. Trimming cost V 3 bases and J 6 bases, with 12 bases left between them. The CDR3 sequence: CASSAPWGDGYTF. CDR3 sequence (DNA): TGTGCCAGCAGCGCCCCTTGGGGAGATGGCTACACCTTC.

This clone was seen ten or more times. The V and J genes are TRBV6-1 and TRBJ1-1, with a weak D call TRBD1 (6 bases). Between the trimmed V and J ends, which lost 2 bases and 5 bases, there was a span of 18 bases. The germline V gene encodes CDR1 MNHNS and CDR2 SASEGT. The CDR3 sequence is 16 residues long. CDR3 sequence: CASSERDGIGGTEAFF. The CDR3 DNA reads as TGTGCCAGCAGTGAAAGGGACGGAATAGGGGGGACTGAAGCTTTCTTT.

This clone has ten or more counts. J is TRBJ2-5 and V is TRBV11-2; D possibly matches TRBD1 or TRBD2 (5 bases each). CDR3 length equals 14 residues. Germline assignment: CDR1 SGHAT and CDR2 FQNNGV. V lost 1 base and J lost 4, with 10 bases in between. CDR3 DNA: TGTGCCAGCAGCTTAGTCTGGGGGAGAGAGACCCAGTACTTC. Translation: CASSLVWGRETQYF.

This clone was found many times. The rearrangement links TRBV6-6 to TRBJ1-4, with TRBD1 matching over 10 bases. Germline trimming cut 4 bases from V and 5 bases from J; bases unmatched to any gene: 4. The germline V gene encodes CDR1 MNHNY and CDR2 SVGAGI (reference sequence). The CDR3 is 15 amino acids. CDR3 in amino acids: CASSSMDRGNEKLFF. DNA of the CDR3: TGTGCCAGCAGTTCCATGGACAGGGGGAATGAAAAACTGTTTTTT.

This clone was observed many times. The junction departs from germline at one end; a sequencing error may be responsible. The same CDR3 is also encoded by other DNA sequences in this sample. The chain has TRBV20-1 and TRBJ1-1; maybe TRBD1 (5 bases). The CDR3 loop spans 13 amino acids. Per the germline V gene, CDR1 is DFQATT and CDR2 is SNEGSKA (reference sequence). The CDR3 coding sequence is TGCAGTGCTAGGGAGGGGCCGAACACTGAAGCATTCTTT. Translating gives CSAREGPNTEAFF.

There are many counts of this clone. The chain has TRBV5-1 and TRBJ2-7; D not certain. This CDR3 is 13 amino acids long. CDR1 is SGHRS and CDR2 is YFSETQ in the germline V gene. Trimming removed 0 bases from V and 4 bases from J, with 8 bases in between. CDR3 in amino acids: CASSLAPTYEQYF. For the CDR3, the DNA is TGCGCCAGCAGCTTGGCTCCCACATACGAGCAGTACTTC.

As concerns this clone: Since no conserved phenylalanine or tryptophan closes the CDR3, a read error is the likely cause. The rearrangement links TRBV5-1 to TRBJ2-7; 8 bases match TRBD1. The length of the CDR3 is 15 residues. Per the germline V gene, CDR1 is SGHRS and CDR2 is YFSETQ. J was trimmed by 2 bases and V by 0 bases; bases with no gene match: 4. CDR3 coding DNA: TGCGCCAGCAGCTTGGGCGGGACAGGAACCTACGAGCAGTACTCC. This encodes CASSLGGTGTYEQYS.

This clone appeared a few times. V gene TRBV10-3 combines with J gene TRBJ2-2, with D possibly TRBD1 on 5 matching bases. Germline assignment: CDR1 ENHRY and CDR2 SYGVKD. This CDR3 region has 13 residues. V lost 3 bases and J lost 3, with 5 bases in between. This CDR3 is CAISDRDTGELFF. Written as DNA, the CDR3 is TGTGCCATCAGTGACAGGGACACCGGGGAGCTGTTTTTT.

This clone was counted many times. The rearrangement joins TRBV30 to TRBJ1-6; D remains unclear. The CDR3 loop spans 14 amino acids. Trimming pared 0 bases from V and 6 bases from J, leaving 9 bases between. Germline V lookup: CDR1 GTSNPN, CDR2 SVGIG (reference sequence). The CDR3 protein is CAWSVKGPNSPLHF. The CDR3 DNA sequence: TGTGCCTGGAGTGTAAAGGGCCCTAATTCACCCCTCCACTTT.

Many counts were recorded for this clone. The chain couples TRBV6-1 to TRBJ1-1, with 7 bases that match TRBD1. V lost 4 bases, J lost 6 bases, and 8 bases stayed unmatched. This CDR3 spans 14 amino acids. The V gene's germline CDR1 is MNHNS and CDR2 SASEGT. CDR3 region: CASSAQGVLAEAFF. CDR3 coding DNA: TGTGCCAGCAGTGCTCAGGGGGTTTTGGCTGAAGCTTTCTTT.

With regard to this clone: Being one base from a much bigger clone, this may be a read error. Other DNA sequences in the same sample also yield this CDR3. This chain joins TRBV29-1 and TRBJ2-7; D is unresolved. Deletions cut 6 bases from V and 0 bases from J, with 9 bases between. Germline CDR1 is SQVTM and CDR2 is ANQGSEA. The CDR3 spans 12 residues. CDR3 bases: TGCAGCGTAGCTGTAGGCTCCTACGAGCAGTACTTC. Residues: CSVAVGSYEQYF.

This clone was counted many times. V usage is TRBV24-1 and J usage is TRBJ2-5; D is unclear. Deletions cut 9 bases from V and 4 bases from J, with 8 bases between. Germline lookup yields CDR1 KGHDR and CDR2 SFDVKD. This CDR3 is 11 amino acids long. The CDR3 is CATAVGETQYF. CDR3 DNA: TGTGCCACCGCCGTGGGAGAGACCCAGTACTTC.

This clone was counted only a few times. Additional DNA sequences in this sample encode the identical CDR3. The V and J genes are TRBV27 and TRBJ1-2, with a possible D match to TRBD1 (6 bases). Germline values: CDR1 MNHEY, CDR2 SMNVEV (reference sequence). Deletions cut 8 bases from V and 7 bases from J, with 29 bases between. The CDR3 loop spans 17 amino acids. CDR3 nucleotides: TGTGCCAGCGGTACCCTGGGTTGGGGGCAGGGGAGATCTGGCTACACCTTC. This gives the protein CASGTLGWGQGRSGYTF.

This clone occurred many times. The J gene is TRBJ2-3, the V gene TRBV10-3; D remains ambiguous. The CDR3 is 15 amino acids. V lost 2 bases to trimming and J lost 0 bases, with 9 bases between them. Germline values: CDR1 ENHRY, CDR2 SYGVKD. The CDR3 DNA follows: TGTGCCATCAGTGAGGGCCAACCTAGCACAGATACGCAGTATTTT. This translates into CAISEGQPSTDTQYF.

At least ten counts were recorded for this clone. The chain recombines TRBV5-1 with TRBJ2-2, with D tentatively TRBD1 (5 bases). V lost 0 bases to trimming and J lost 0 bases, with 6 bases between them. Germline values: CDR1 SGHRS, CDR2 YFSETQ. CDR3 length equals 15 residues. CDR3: CASSLGGANTGELFF. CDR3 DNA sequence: TGCGCCAGCAGCTTGGGGGGCGCGAACACCGGGGAGCTGTTTTTT.

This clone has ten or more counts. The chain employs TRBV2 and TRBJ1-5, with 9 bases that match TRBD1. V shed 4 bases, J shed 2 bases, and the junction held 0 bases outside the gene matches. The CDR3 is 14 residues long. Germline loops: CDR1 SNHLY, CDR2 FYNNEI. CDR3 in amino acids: CASSGTGGNQPQHF. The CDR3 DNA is TGTGCCAGCAGTGGGACAGGGGGCAATCAGCCCCAGCATTTT.

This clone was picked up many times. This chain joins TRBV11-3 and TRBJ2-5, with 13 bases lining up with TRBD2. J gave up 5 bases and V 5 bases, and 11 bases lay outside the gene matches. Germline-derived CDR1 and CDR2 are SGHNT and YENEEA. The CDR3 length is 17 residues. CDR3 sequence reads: CASSTHLLAGGGETQYF. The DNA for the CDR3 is TGTGCCAGCAGCACCCACCTACTAGCGGGAGGGGGGGAGACCCAGTACTTC.

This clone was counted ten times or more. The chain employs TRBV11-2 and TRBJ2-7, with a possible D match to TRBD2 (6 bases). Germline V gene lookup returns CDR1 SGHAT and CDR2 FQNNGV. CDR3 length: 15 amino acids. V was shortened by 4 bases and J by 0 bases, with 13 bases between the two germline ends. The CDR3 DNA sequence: TGTGCCAGCAGCTACTTTGGAGGGAGCTCCTACGAGCAGTACTTC. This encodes CASSYFGGSSYEQYF.

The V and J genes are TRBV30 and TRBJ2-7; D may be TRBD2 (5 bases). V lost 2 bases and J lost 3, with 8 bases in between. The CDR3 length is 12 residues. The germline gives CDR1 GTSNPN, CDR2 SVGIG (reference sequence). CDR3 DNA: TGTGCCTGGAGTCCTAGCTTCTACGAGCAGTACTTC. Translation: CAWSPSFYEQYF.

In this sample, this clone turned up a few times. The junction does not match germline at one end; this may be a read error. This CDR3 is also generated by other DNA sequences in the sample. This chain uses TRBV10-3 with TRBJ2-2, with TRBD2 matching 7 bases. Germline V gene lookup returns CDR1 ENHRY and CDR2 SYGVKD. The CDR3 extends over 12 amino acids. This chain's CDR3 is CATLAVTGELFF. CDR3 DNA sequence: TGTGCCACGCTAGCGGTGACCGGGGAGCTTTTTTTT.

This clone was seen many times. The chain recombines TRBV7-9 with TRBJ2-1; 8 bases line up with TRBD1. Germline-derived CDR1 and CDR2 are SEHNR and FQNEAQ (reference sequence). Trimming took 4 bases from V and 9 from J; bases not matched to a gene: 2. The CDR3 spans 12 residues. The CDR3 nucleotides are TGTGCCAGCAGCTCACAGGGGGGTGAGCAGTTCTTC. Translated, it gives CASSSQGGEQFF.